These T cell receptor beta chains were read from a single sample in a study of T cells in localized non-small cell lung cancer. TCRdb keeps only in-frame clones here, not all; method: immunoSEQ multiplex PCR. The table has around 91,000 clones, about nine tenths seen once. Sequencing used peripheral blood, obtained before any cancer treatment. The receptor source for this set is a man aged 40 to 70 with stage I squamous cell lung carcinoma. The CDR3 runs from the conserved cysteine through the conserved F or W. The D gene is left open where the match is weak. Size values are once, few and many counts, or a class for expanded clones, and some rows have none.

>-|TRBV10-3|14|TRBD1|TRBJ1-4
CAISPTGTNEKLFF
TGTGCCATCAGTCCGACAGGGACTAATGAAAAACTGTTTTTT
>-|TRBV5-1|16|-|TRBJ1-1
CASSLRQGNLNTEAFF
TGCGCCAGCAGCTTGCGGCAGGGTAACCTGAACACTGAAGCTTTCTTT
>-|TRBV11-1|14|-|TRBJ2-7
CASSLITGTYEQYF
TGTGCCAGCAGCCTGATTACAGGGACCTACGAGCAGTACTTC
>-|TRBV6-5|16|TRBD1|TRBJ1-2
CASSYLRTGGSYGYTF
TGTGCCAGCAGTTACCTCCGGACAGGGGGCAGCTATGGCTACACCTTC
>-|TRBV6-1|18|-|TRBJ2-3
CASSAEAPPRGYTDTQYF
TGTGCCAGCAGTGCGGAGGCCCCACCTCGGGGATATACAGATACGCAGTATTTT
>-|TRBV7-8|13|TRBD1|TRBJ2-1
CASSLRGLTEQFF
TGTGCCAGCAGCTTAAGGGGGCTGACTGAGCAGTTCTTC
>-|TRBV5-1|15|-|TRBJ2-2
CASSPGQAETGELFF
TGCGCCAGCAGCCCGGGGCAGGCTGAGACCGGGGAGCTGTTTTTT
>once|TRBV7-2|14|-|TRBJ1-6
CASSLEYGPSPLHF
TGTGCCAGCAGCTTAGAATATGGCCCATCACCCCTCCACTTT
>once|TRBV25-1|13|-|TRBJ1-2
CASSEGVDYGYTF
TGTGCCAGCAGTGAGGGGGTCGACTATGGCTACACCTTC
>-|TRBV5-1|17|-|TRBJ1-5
CASSPGGGALSNQPQHF
TGCGCCAGCAGCCCCGGGGGGGGAGCCCTTAGCAATCAGCCCCAGCATTTT
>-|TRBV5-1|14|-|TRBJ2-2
CASRLDGTTGELFF
TGCGCCAGCAGGCTGGACGGAACAACCGGGGAGCTGTTTTTT
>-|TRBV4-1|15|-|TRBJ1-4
CASSQVRATNEKLFF
TGCGCCAGCAGCCAAGTAAGAGCAACTAATGAAAAACTGTTTTTT
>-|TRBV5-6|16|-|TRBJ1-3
CASSLDSGVSGNTIYF
TGTGCCAGCAGCTTGGATTCGGGTGTCTCTGGAAACACCATATATTTT
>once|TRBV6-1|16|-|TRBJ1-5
CASSVIGVYSNQPQHF
TGTGCCAGCAGTGTCATCGGGGTTTATAGCAATCAGCCCCAGCATTTT
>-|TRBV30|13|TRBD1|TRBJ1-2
CAWTGDRDYGYTF
TGTGCCTGGACCGGAGACAGGGACTATGGCTACACCTTC
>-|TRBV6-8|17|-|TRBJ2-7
CASSYFPLGGPCVEQYF
TGTGCCAGCAGTTACTTTCCTCTGGGGGGACCGTGTGTTGAGCAGTACTTC
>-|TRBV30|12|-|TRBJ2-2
CAWSVSLGELFF
TGTGCCTGGAGTGTATCACTCGGGGAGCTGTTTTTT
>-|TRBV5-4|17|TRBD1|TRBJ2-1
CASSLARGREVYNEQFF
TGTGCCAGCAGCTTGGCCAGGGGGCGCGAAGTCTACAATGAGCAGTTCTTC
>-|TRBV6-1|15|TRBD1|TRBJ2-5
CASGQGQGDGETQYF
TGTGCCAGCGGACAGGGACAGGGAGACGGAGAGACCCAGTACTTC
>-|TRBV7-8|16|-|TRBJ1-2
CASSLVSRRQYYGYTF
TGTGCCAGCAGCTTAGTGAGCCGCCGACAGTACTATGGCTACACCTTC
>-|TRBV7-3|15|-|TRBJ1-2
CASSLTGGARGGYTF
TGTGCCAGCAGCTTAACTGGGGGCGCAAGAGGTGGCTACACCTTC
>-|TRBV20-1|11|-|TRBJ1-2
CSAEARGVYTF
TGCAGTGCCGAGGCCCGGGGGGTCTACACCTTC
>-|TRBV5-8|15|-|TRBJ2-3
CASSLGQRSTDTQYF
TGTGCCAGCAGCTTGGGACAGCGGAGCACAGATACGCAGTATTTT
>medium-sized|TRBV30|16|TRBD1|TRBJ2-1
CAWSVGTAQHYNEQFF
TGTGCCTGGAGTGTTGGGACAGCTCAACACTACAATGAGCAGTTCTTC
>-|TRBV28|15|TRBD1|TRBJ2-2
CASRETGVGTGELFF
TGTGCCAGCAGGGAGACAGGGGTGGGCACCGGGGAGCTGTTTTTT
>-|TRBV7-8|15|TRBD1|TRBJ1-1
CASSLLTGVNTEAFF
TGCGCCAGCAGCTTATTGACAGGGGTGAACACTGAAGCTTTCTTT
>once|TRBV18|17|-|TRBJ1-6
CASSPSPAPKGNSPLHF
TGTGCCAGCTCACCGTCTCCGGCCCCGAAGGGTAATTCACCCCTCCACTTT
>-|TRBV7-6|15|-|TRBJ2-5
CASSLSSGDWETQYF
TGTGCCAGCAGCCTCTCCTCGGGGGATTGGGAGACCCAGTACTTC
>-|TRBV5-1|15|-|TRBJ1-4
CASSLVGQTTEKLFF
TGCGCCAGCAGCTTGGTCGGGCAAACCACTGAAAAACTGTTTTTT
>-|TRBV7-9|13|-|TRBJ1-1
CASSLRTSPEAFF
TGTGCCAGCAGCTTGCGGACATCCCCTGAAGCTTTCTTT
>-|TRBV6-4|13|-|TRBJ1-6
CASSFLYNSPLHF
TGTGCCAGCAGTTTCCTTTATAATTCACCCCTCCACTTT